This T cell receptor beta chain was sequenced for a study of cytomegalovirus exposure and HLA in healthy donors. Germline V CDR1 and CDR2: SGHTA, FQGNSA. V lost 2 bases to trimming and J lost 3 bases; unmatched junction nucleotides: 5. The CDR3 is made up of 15 amino acids. Study findings and constraints: When a later analysis was performed, an Asian-associated ancestry cluster reportedly had fewer N-insertions than the roughly 700-donor mean.

A remark on this clone: Its specificity is unknown.

The donors (healthy individuals) were bone marrow donors. The primer mix had 60 Vbeta and 13 Jbeta primers. The authors' processing: There were about 80 million unique TCR beta chains by a later count, and about 11 million of them were shared. Profiled with immunoSEQ multiplex PCR; TCRdb holds only in-frame clones, not every one. The V and J calls and clone size were taken over from that table, and D and trimming were inferred from the DNA. The sample holds tens of thousands of clones, around two thirds seen once. The chain couples TRBV7-2 to TRBJ2-3; TRBD2 matches 7 bases. The source is a man in his sixties in good health and CMV-seropositive. The sequencing sample was made of PBMCs. CDR3 residues: CASSLWAGGTDTQYF. In nucleotides, the CDR3 is TGTGCCAGCAGCTTATGGGCCGGGGGGACAGATACGCAGTATTTT.